The 21 T cell receptor beta chains reported below all come from one sample, sequenced in a study of shared clonotypes between healthy human individuals. The method was immunoSEQ multiplex PCR; TCRdb's version includes in-frame clones alone and lacks a portion of them. The sample lists some 2,100,000 clones; about 93% were seen once. Positively selected for CCR7, the CD45RO-negative cells used as naive CD8 cells excluded terminally differentiated effector memory CD45RA+ cells. Material: naive CD8+ T cells from PBMCs. The source is a man younger than 35 in good health. Some clones in this sample may be carry-over from other donors' samples.

The chain combines TRBV19 with TRBJ1-2, with D maybe TRBD1 (6 bases). This CDR3 has 13 amino acids. Trimming stripped 7 bases from V and 3 bases from J, with 12 bases between. Germline CDR1 is LNHDA and CDR2 is SQIVND (reference sequence). In DNA, the CDR3 is TGTGCCAGTACGGGGGGCGACGACTATGGCTACACCTTC. Translating gives CASTGGDDYGYTF.

The chain has TRBV19 and TRBJ1-3; TRBD1 is a possible D gene (5 bases). The CDR3 covers 16 residues. Germline assignment: CDR1 LNHDA and CDR2 SQIVND (reference sequence). Trimming stripped 5 bases from V and 0 bases from J, with 14 bases between. The CDR3 protein is CASSVGTSSSGNTIYF. CDR3 DNA sequence: TGTGCCAGTAGTGTCGGGACCTCGAGCTCTGGAAACACCATATATTTT.

The genes are TRBV29-1 and TRBJ2-7; possible D gene TRBD2, 5 bases. Germline V CDR1 and CDR2: SQVTM, ANQGSEA. Trimming left V 2 bases short and J 3 bases short, with 14 bases between. This CDR3 contains 14 residues. The DNA for the CDR3 is TGCAGCGTTGAATTCTCGGGGTTGGGCTACGAGCAGTACTTC. Translating gives CSVEFSGLGYEQYF.

The rearrangement joins TRBV6-5 to TRBJ2-1, with D unclear. The germline V gene encodes CDR1 MNHEY and CDR2 SVGAGI. V was shortened by 6 bases and J by 1 base, with 10 bases between the two germline ends. This CDR3 contains 14 residues. CDR3 coding DNA: TGTGCCAGCAGCTCTAGGATTTCCTACAATGAGCAGTTCTTC. Residues: CASSSRISYNEQFF.

The V and J genes are TRBV4-2 and TRBJ2-2, with 7 bases lining up with TRBD2. The CDR3 is 18 residues long. The junction had 12 bases not matched to a gene; V was cut back by 1 base and J by 4 bases. Germline loops: CDR1 LGHNA, CDR2 YNFKEQ. The CDR3, as DNA: TGTGCCAGCAGCCAAGCGGGAGTGGCGGGAGTTGGCACCGGGGAGCTGTTTTTT. Protein sequence: CASSQAGVAGVGTGELFF.

A single count supports this clone. V gene TRBV29-1 combines with J gene TRBJ2-7, with D possibly TRBD2 on 6 matching bases. CDR3 length: 13 residues. Trimming removed 6 bases from V and 8 bases from J, with 20 bases in between. Germline V lookup: CDR1 SQVTM, CDR2 ANQGSEA. The DNA for the CDR3 is TGCAGCGTCGTCCCGGGACTTGCTACGCAGCAGTACTTC. Translated, it gives CSVVPGLATQQYF.

The chain uses TRBV15 and TRBJ2-1; 16 bases are a match to TRBD2. There are 23 residues in the CDR3. J gave up 6 bases and V 2 bases, and 22 bases lay outside the gene matches. Germline assignment: CDR1 LNHNV and CDR2 YYDKDF (reference sequence). CDR3 in amino acids: CATSRPRTLPGLAGGPGSNEQFF. CDR3 nucleotide sequence: TGTGCCACCAGCAGACCGCGAACACTCCCGGGACTAGCGGGAGGGCCGGGCTCCAATGAGCAGTTCTTC. The whole variable domain, filled in from reference TRBV15 and TRBJ2-1, reads DAMVIQNPRYQVTQFGKPVTLSCSQTLNHNVMYWYQQKSSQAPKLLFHYYDKDFNNEADTPDNFQSRRPNTSFCFLDIRSPGLGDTAMYLCATSRPRTLPGLAGGPGSNEQFFGPGTRLTVL.

The chain employs TRBV11-2 and TRBJ2-2; D is unclear. The CDR3 sequence is 14 residues long. Trimming took off 10 bases at V and 7 bases at J, with 19 bases between the two ends. Germline assignment: CDR1 SGHAT and CDR2 FQNNGV. This CDR3 reads CATQSPQASGELFF. As DNA, the CDR3 is TGTGCCACCCAAAGCCCCCAGGCTAGCGGGGAGCTGTTTTTT.

The chain links TRBV7-9 to TRBJ2-2; D is unclear. V was cut by 5 bases and J by 7 bases, with 8 bases left in between. Germline CDR1 reads SEHNR; CDR2 reads FQNEAQ (reference sequence). The CDR3 is 12 residues long. CDR3: CASSPMGGELFF. CDR3 DNA sequence: TGTGCCAGCAGCCCAATGGGCGGGGAGCTGTTTTTT.

The V call is TRBV27, the J call TRBJ2-3, with TRBD2 identical over 11 bases. This CDR3 region has 17 residues. J gave up 3 bases and V 3 bases, and 8 bases lay outside the gene matches. The germline V gene has CDR1 MNHEY and CDR2 SMNVEV (reference sequence). CDR3 protein: CASSLILAGGPTDTQYF. CDR3 coding DNA: TGTGCCAGCAGTTTGATTTTAGCGGGAGGGCCAACAGATACGCAGTATTTT.

The chain recombines TRBV7-9 with TRBJ2-7; TRBD2 is a possible D gene (6 bases). Germline V gene sequence: CDR1 SEHNR, CDR2 FQNEAQ (reference sequence). The CDR3 is 14 amino acids. Trimming left V 2 bases short and J 2 bases short, with 10 bases between. The CDR3 DNA sequence: TGTGCCAGCAGCTTAACGGAGGGACCCTACGAGCAGTACTTC. Residues: CASSLTEGPYEQYF.

The chain joins TRBV9 to TRBJ2-2, with no clear D. V was trimmed by 0 bases and J by 7 bases, leaving 10 bases between them. This CDR3 region has 14 residues. Germline V gene sequence: CDR1 SGDLS, CDR2 YYNGEE. As DNA, the CDR3 is TGTGCCAGCAGCGTAGAAAGGGTTGACGGGGAGCTGTTTTTT. Translating gives CASSVERVDGELFF.

With regard to this clone: At the DNA level, this CDR3 is encoded by other sequences in the same sample as well. The V and J genes are TRBV28 and TRBJ2-1, with a tentative D call TRBD1 (5 bases). Trimming removed 4 bases at V and 0 bases at J, with 7 bases between. CDR3 length: 14 residues. Per the germline V gene, CDR1 is MDHEN and CDR2 is SYDVKM. The CDR3 sequence is CASSYRSSYNEQFF. In nucleotides, the CDR3 is TGTGCCAGCAGTTACAGGAGCTCCTACAATGAGCAGTTCTTC.

CDR3 in DNA: TGCGCCAGCAGCTTGGTGCGGGGAGACACCATATATTTT. It translates to CASSLVRGDTIYF. The chain couples TRBV5-1 to TRBJ1-3; D not certain. The CDR3 runs to 13 residues. CDR1 is SGHRS and CDR2 is YFSETQ in the germline V gene. V lost 0 bases and J lost 8, with 9 bases in between.

The V gene is TRBV9, the J gene TRBJ2-1; 12 positions agree with TRBD2. The germline gives CDR1 SGDLS, CDR2 YYNGEE. J gave up 0 bases and V 4 bases, and 2 bases lay outside the gene matches. This CDR3 has 16 residues. CDR3 sequence (DNA): TGTGCCAGCAGCCTGGGACTAGCGGGCTCCTACAATGAGCAGTTCTTC. Translating gives CASSLGLAGSYNEQFF.

The genes are TRBV2 and TRBJ1-2; D not resolved. Germline V gene data show CDR1 as SNHLY and CDR2 as FYNNEI. The ends were cut back, 3 bases at V and 0 bases at J, with 17 bases in the middle. This CDR3 has 17 amino acids. For the CDR3, the DNA is TGTGCCAGCAGTGAGATGAAGGTGGCAGTCGCTAACTATGGCTACACCTTC. Translating it yields CASSEMKVAVANYGYTF. Drawing the rest from reference TRBV2 and TRBJ1-2, the complete variable domain is EPEVTQTPSHQVTQMGQEVILRCVPISNHLYFYWYRQILGQKVEFLVSFYNNEISEKSEIFDDQFSVERPDGSNFTLKIRSTKLEDSAMYFCASSEMKVAVANYGYTFGSGTRLTVV.

The genes are TRBV15 and TRBJ2-1; the match to TRBD2 covers 7 bases. V lost 5 bases, J lost 4 bases, and 8 bases stayed unmatched. CDR3 length: 15 amino acids. From germline, CDR1 is LNHNV and CDR2 YYDKDF (reference sequence). Here the CDR3 reads CATSEGRGRYNEQFF. The CDR3 coding sequence is TGTGCCACCAGCGAGGGGCGGGGGAGGTACAATGAGCAGTTCTTC.

The V call is TRBV6-6, the J call TRBJ2-1, with unresolved D. This CDR3 spans 14 amino acids. The germline CDR1 and CDR2 sequences are MNHNY and SVGAGI (reference sequence). V shed 5 bases and J shed 5 bases, with 13 bases lying between them. The CDR3 nucleotides read TGTGCCAGCAGTACTAAAAAGGTACACAATGAGCAGTTCTTC. Translated: CASSTKKVHNEQFF.

This clone has a handful of counts. The genes are TRBV19 and TRBJ2-1, with TRBD1 as a possible D gene (5 bases). Trimming pared 9 bases from V and 8 bases from J, leaving 14 bases between. Looked up from germline, CDR1 is LNHDA and CDR2 is SQIVND (reference sequence). The CDR3 has 12 residues. As DNA, the CDR3 is TGTGCCAGCGGGCCCCAGGGCGATGAGCAGTTCTTC. Protein product: CASGPQGDEQFF. Full variable domain (missing parts from reference TRBV19 and TRBJ2-1): DGGITQSPKYLFRKEGQNVTLSCEQNLNHDAMYWYRQDPGQGLRLIYYSQIVNDFQKGDIAEGYSVSREKKESFPLTVTSAQKNPTAFYLCASGPQGDEQFFGPGTRLTVL.

The chain links TRBV30 to TRBJ2-3; 11 bases are shared with TRBD2. V lost 0 bases to trimming and J lost 6 bases; unmatched junction nucleotides: 8. This CDR3 region has 16 residues. CDR1 is GTSNPN and CDR2 is SVGIG in the germline V gene (reference sequence). This CDR3 is CAWSVEVSGRADTQYF. As DNA, the CDR3 is TGTGCCTGGAGTGTAGAGGTTAGCGGGAGGGCCGATACGCAGTATTTT.

The genes are TRBV11-2 and TRBJ2-7; no definite D call. V lost 1 base to trimming and J lost 6 bases, with 10 bases between them. Germline V gene data show CDR1 as SGHAT and CDR2 as FQNNGV. The CDR3 sequence is 13 residues long. CDR3 DNA: TGTGCCAGCAGCTTAGGTCTCCTGGGCGAGCAGTACTTC. Translated: CASSLGLLGEQYF.